A single sample is the source of the 23 T cell receptor beta chains below, sequenced in a study of neoadjuvant anti-PD-1 for oral cavity cancer. TCRdb's table, derived via immunoSEQ multiplex PCR, lists solely in-frame clones and lacks some. The table lists more than 10,000 clones, over 60% of them singletons. The sequencing used PBMCs, collected before nivolumab (anti-PD-1) treatment. The receptor set was obtained from a person aged 35-79 years with oral cavity squamous cell carcinoma.

The chain recombines TRBV11-2 with TRBJ1-1; the D is unclear. Germline V CDR1 and CDR2: SGHAT, FQNNGV. This CDR3 contains 15 residues. Trimming pared 5 bases from V and 0 bases from J, leaving 13 bases between. The CDR3 DNA is TGTGCCAGCAGCCCCCGTAAGGGATTGAACACTGAAGCTTTCTTT. Its protein is CASSPRKGLNTEAFF.

The chain uses TRBV7-2 and TRBJ2-2; D tentatively fits TRBD1 or TRBD2 (5 bases each). Germline loops: CDR1 SGHTA, CDR2 FQGNSA. The CDR3 consists of 15 residues. Between the trimmed V and J ends, which lost 5 bases and 1 base, there was a span of 11 bases. The CDR3 is CASSRWGRNTGELFF. The CDR3 coding sequence is TGTGCCAGCAGCCGGTGGGGGAGGAACACCGGGGAGCTGTTTTTT.

The V and J genes are TRBV2 and TRBJ2-7, with 7 bases lining up with TRBD1. The CDR3 is made up of 15 amino acids. Trimming removed 4 bases from V and 2 bases from J; junction bases left unmatched: 8. CDR1 and CDR2 from the germline V gene are SNHLY and FYNNEI. Here the CDR3 reads CASSAEGAKAYEQYF. Written as DNA, the CDR3 is TGTGCCAGCAGTGCAGAGGGGGCCAAAGCCTACGAGCAGTACTTC.

The CDR3 bases are TGCGCCAGCAGCCAACTAGCGGGAGCTACGCAGTATTTT. Amino acid sequence: CASSQLAGATQYF. The chain couples TRBV4-1 to TRBJ2-3, with TRBD2 matching over 10 bases. From germline, CDR1 is MGHRA and CDR2 YSYEKL. The V and J ends lost 2 bases and 8 bases, in that order; junction bases with no gene match: 1. The CDR3 is 13 amino acids.

The rearrangement uses TRBV28 and TRBJ1-3; D is perhaps TRBD1 (6 bases). V lost 3 bases to trimming and J lost 0 bases, with 12 bases between them. CDR1 and CDR2 from the germline V gene are MDHEN and SYDVKM. This CDR3 spans 16 amino acids. The DNA for the CDR3 is TGTGCCAGCAGTTTTCCAGGGGCGAGCTCTGGAAACACCATATATTTT. Its translation is CASSFPGASSGNTIYF.

This chain links TRBV5-6 with TRBJ2-7, with TRBD1 matching 7 bases. This CDR3 region has 14 residues. Germline CDR1 is SGHDT and CDR2 is YYEEEE. V lost 4 bases, J lost 2 bases, and 6 bases stayed unmatched. CDR3 in amino acids: CASSRQGQTYEQYF. The CDR3 nucleotides are TGTGCCAGCAGCCGACAGGGACAAACCTACGAGCAGTACTTC.

Only a few counts were recorded for this clone. The chain carries TRBV7-9 and TRBJ2-7; 8 bases fit TRBD2. This CDR3 has 16 amino acids. V shed 5 bases, J shed 4 bases, and the junction held 13 bases outside the gene matches. Germline lookup yields CDR1 SEHNR and CDR2 FQNEAQ (reference sequence). CDR3 protein: CASSPKRGGGPYEQYF. CDR3 coding DNA: TGTGCCAGCAGCCCAAAGAGGGGCGGGGGGCCGTACGAGCAGTACTTC.

The chain links TRBV12-5 to TRBJ1-5; no clear D. Germline lookup yields CDR1 LGHNT and CDR2 FRNRAP. This CDR3 contains 15 residues. V lost 6 bases and J 3 bases, leaving 15 bases between the germline ends. As DNA, the CDR3 is TGTGCTAGTGGCCCCTCCCAAGGGTTCAATCAGCCCCAGCATTTT. Its translation is CASGPSQGFNQPQHF.

V is TRBV30 and J is TRBJ2-5; the D gene is possibly TRBD2 (6 bases). The CDR3 has 13 residues. Germline lookup yields CDR1 GTSNPN and CDR2 SVGIG (reference sequence). V dropped 0 bases and J dropped 4 bases, with 9 bases sitting between them. As DNA, the CDR3 is TGTGCCTGGAGTGTGGGGGGTCTAGAGACCCAGTACTTC. Translation: CAWSVGGLETQYF.

The rearrangement links TRBV27 to TRBJ2-6, with D perhaps TRBD1 or TRBD2 (5 bases each). The CDR3 loop spans 17 amino acids. The germline V gene has CDR1 MNHEY and CDR2 SMNVEV (reference sequence). V gave up 6 bases and J gave up 1 base, with 16 bases separating them. The CDR3: CASRRGTYESGANVLTF. The DNA for the CDR3 is TGTGCCAGCAGGAGAGGGACCTATGAATCTGGGGCCAACGTCCTGACTTTC.

V and J are TRBV7-9 and TRBJ2-1; possibly TRBD1 or TRBD2 for D (5 bases each). CDR3 length: 14 residues. Trimming left V 1 base short and J 3 bases short, with 7 bases between. Germline V gives CDR1 SEHNR, CDR2 FQNEAQ (reference sequence). CDR3 region: CASSLGGSYNEQFF. The CDR3 nucleotides read TGTGCCAGCAGCTTAGGGGGGAGCTACAATGAGCAGTTCTTC.

This clone came up a few times. This chain joins TRBV19 and TRBJ1-4, with D possibly matching TRBD1 (5 bases). CDR3 length: 13 amino acids. Trimming removed 7 bases from V and 6 bases from J, with 12 bases in between. Per germline, CDR1 LNHDA and CDR2 SQIVND (reference sequence). CDR3 region: CASNHRSHEKLFF. In DNA, the CDR3 is TGTGCCAGTAATCACAGGTCGCATGAAAAACTGTTTTTT. Supplemented by reference TRBV19 and TRBJ1-4, the full variable domain reads DGGITQSPKYLFRKEGQNVTLSCEQNLNHDAMYWYRQDPGQGLRLIYYSQIVNDFQKGDIAEGYSVSREKKESFPLTVTSAQKNPTAFYLCASNHRSHEKLFFGSGTQLSVL.

CDR3 loop: CASSAGTTRGYTF. The CDR3 bases are TGTGCCAGCAGCGCCGGGACTACTAGAGGCTACACCTTC. The chain has TRBV7-9 and TRBJ1-2; D may be TRBD1 (5 bases). This CDR3 spans 13 amino acids. CDR1 is SEHNR, CDR2 FQNEAQ, per germline (reference sequence). V was shortened by 5 bases and J by 8 bases, with 15 bases between the two germline ends.

The chain has TRBV18 and TRBJ1-1; 7 nucleotides agree with TRBD1. From germline, CDR1 is KGHSH and CDR2 LQKENI. The junction had 4 bases not matched to a gene; V was cut back by 4 bases and J by 5 bases. This CDR3 has 13 amino acids. The CDR3: CASSQGALTEAFF. The CDR3 region has the DNA TGTGCCAGCTCACAGGGGGCTCTAACTGAAGCTTTCTTT. Variable domain in full (rest from reference TRBV18 and TRBJ1-1): NAGVMQNPRHLVRRRGQEARLRCSPMKGHSHVYWYRQLPEEGLKFMVYLQKENIIDESGMPKERFSAEFPKEGPSILRIQQVVRGDSAAYFCASSQGALTEAFFGQGTRLTVV.

The rearrangement joins TRBV18 to TRBJ1-4; a weak D match, TRBD1 (5 bases). V lost 6 bases to trimming and J lost 8 bases, with 16 bases between them. The CDR3 consists of 14 residues. Germline values: CDR1 KGHSH, CDR2 LQKENI. The CDR3 here is CASSIRIREEKLFF. The CDR3 DNA sequence: TGTGCCAGCTCCATCCGGATCAGGGAAGAAAAACTGTTTTTT.

This clone occurred a few times. CDR3 protein: CASSSFGNPSTDTQYF. CDR3 nucleotides: TGCGCCAGCAGCTCATTCGGGAACCCTAGCACAGATACGCAGTATTTT. The chain couples TRBV5-1 to TRBJ2-3, with D perhaps matching TRBD2 (5 bases). Trimming took 3 bases from V and 0 from J, leaving 14 bases between them. The CDR3 contains 16 residues. From germline, CDR1 is SGHRS and CDR2 YFSETQ.

Remarks on this clone: One end of the junction does not line up with germline, which may come from a read error. Here the CDR3 DNA reads TGTGCCAGCAGTGAATACCGGAGCGACAGGACGAACTTT. Protein: CASSEYRSDRTNF. The gene calls are TRBV25-1 and TRBJ1-1; TRBD1 might be the D (6 bases). The CDR3 loop spans 13 amino acids. The germline V gene has CDR1 MGHDK and CDR2 SYGVNS. Full variable domain (rest looked up from reference TRBV25-1 and TRBJ1-1): EADIYQTPRYLVIGTGKKITLECSQTMGHDKMYWYQQDPGMELHLIHYSYGVNSTEKGDLSSESTVSRIRTEHFPLTLESARPSHTSQYLCASSEYRSDRTNFGQGTRLTVV.

The rearrangement uses TRBV5-1 and TRBJ1-3; D may be TRBD1 (6 bases). V shed 0 bases and J shed 2 bases, with 12 bases lying between them. Germline assignment: CDR1 SGHRS and CDR2 YFSETQ. The CDR3 spans 16 residues. CDR3 sequence reads: CASSLAFPGAGNTIYF. CDR3 in DNA: TGCGCCAGCAGCTTGGCTTTCCCAGGGGCTGGAAACACCATATATTTT. Together with reference TRBV5-1 and TRBJ1-3, the CDR3 gives the full variable domain: KAGVTQTPRYLIKTRGQQVTLSCSPISGHRSVSWYQQTPGQGLQFLFEYFSETQRNKGNFPGRFSGRQFSNSRSEMNVSTLELGDSALYLCASSLAFPGAGNTIYFGEGSWLTVV.

This clone has just one count. The rearrangement joins TRBV9 to TRBJ2-2; unclear D gene. The CDR3 covers 14 residues. Germline assignment: CDR1 SGDLS and CDR2 YYNGEE. Trimming took 0 bases from V and 2 from J, leaving 5 bases between them. The CDR3 sequence: CASSVGTNTGELFF. For the CDR3, the DNA is TGTGCCAGCAGCGTAGGAACAAACACCGGGGAGCTGTTTTTT.

The rearrangement joins TRBV28 to TRBJ1-6; 8 positions match TRBD1. Germline V gene sequence: CDR1 MDHEN, CDR2 SYDVKM. V lost 4 bases and J lost 10; bases outside the gene matches: 9. The CDR3 length is 15 residues. The CDR3 coding sequence is TGTGCCAGCAGTTCACTGACAGGGGTAGGGTCACCCCTCCACTTT. Its translation is CASSSLTGVGSPLHF.

This clone was observed a few times. The chain uses TRBV18 and TRBJ1-5; no clear D gene. Germline assignment: CDR1 KGHSH and CDR2 LQKENI. Trimming removed 4 bases from V and 1 base from J, with 11 bases in between. This CDR3 contains 15 residues. CDR3 loop: CASSLTDKSNQPQHF. CDR3 bases: TGTGCCAGCTCACTAACCGACAAGAGCAATCAGCCCCAGCATTTT.

A few counts support this clone. The J gene is TRBJ1-5, the V gene TRBV27; no reliable D call. V was trimmed by 7 bases and J by 3 bases, leaving 7 bases between them. Germline V gene sequence: CDR1 MNHEY, CDR2 SMNVEV (reference sequence). The CDR3 sequence is 12 residues long. The DNA of the CDR3 is TGTGCCAGCAAGGGAGTCAATCAGCCCCAGCATTTT. Its translation is CASKGVNQPQHF.

This sequence joins TRBV18 and TRBJ2-7; unclear D gene. The CDR3 consists of 14 residues. The germline V and J ends were trimmed by 6 bases and 6 bases, with 18 bases remaining between them. In germline, CDR1 is KGHSH, CDR2 LQKENI. CDR3 in DNA: TGTGCCAGCTCCAGGTCCGGTCCAGACACCGAGCAGTACTTC. This encodes CASSRSGPDTEQYF. Using reference TRBV18 and TRBJ2-7 for the parts outside the CDR3, the full variable domain is NAGVMQNPRHLVRRRGQEARLRCSPMKGHSHVYWYRQLPEEGLKFMVYLQKENIIDESGMPKERFSAEFPKEGPSILRIQQVVRGDSAAYFCASSRSGPDTEQYFGPGTRLTVT.